This T cell receptor (beta chain) was identified during a study of T cells in Graves' hyperthyroidism and ophthalmopathy. This clonotype was picked up many times. Its antigen is not known. Each patient was aged 18 to 65 and had newly diagnosed hyperthyroidism of under 2 months' duration. Clinical symptoms, serum thyroxine and TRAb, thyroid ultrasound and orbital computed tomography were used for the diagnoses. Broader study findings: Peripheral blood also featured most of the thyroid clonotypes expanded above 0.001.

RNA transcripts provided the source from which TCR beta CDR3 regions were amplified. With the HTBI primer set, the TCR CDR3 went through a first round of RT-PCR. MiXCR was run by TCRdb on the multiplex PCR reads, yielding one entry per CDR3 protein. Of nearly 600,000 distinct CDR3 sequences listed, around 14% are singletons. With V trimmed by 8 bases and J by 10 bases, 15 bases remained unmatched. The CDR3 spans 13 residues. Germline V CDR1 and CDR2: GTSNPN, SVGIG (reference sequence). The chain employs TRBV30 and TRBJ1-2; TRBD1 aligns across 8 bases. The specimen was blood. The origin of this receptor is a woman aged 25 to 39 with Graves' hyperthyroidism that later progressed to Graves' ophthalmopathy. In DNA form, the CDR3 reads TGTGCCGTAAGGGACAGGACCTTTACGGACTACACCTTC. Translated, it gives CAVRDRTFTDYTF.